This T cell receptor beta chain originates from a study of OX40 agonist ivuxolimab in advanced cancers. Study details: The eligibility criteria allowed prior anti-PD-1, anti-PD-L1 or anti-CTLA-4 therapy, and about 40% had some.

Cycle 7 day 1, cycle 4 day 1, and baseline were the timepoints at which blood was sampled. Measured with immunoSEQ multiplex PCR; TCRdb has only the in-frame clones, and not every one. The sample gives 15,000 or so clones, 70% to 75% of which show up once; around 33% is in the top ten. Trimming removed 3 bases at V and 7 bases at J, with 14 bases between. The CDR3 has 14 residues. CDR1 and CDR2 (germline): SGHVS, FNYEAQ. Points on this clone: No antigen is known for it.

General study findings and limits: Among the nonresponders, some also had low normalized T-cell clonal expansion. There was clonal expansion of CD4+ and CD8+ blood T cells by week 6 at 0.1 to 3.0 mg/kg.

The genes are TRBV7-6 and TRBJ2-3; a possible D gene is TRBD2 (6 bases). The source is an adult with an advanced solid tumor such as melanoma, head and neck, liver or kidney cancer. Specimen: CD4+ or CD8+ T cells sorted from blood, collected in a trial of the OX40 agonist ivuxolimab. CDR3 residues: CASSLRERWHTQYF. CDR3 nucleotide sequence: TGTGCCAGCAGCTTGCGGGAACGGTGGCATACGCAGTATTTT.